The 29 T cell receptor beta chains below were found in one sample sequenced in a study of blood T cell repertoires in COVID-19. Repertoires were generated with immunoSEQ multiplex PCR, while TCRdb's copy carries only in-frame clones and drops some. This sample has some 360,000 clones, with about 90% found just once. Sequencing was performed on PBMCs or T cells enriched from blood (not recorded which). These receptors were taken from a woman in her twenties or thirties who had been exposed to COVID-19.

About this clone: The same CDR3 can be traced to other DNA sequences in this sample. The V and J genes are TRBV30 and TRBJ1-5; D gene unclear. This CDR3 contains 14 residues. Germline CDR1 GTSNPN, CDR2 SVGIG (reference sequence). V was trimmed by 0 bases and J by 1 base, leaving 7 bases between them. The CDR3: CAWSVGGSNQPQHF. For the CDR3, the DNA is TGTGCCTGGAGTGTAGGAGGAAGCAATCAGCCCCAGCATTTT. The entire variable domain, with the rest obtained from reference TRBV30 and TRBJ1-5, is as follows: SQTIHQWPATLVQPVGSPLSLECTVEGTSNPNLYWYRQAAGRGLQLLFYSVGIGQISSEVPQNLSASRPQDRQFILSSKKLLLSDSGFYLCAWSVGGSNQPQHFGDGTRLSIL.

The rearrangement uses TRBV5-4 and TRBJ2-7; 8 bases match TRBD1. V trimming: 4 bases; J trimming: 0 bases; junction bases outside the gene matches: 9. Per germline, CDR1 SGHNT and CDR2 YYREEE (reference sequence). This CDR3 is built from 16 residues. CDR3 DNA: TGTGCCAGCAGCCGGTCCGGGACAGGAAGCTCCTACGAGCAGTACTTC. It encodes CASSRSGTGSSYEQYF. The full variable domain, with the rest looked up from reference TRBV5-4 and TRBJ2-7, is ETGVTQSPTHLIKTRGQQVTLRCSSQSGHNTVSWYQQALGQGPQFIFQYYREEENGRGNFPPRFSGLQFPNYSSELNVNALELDDSALYLCASSRSGTGSSYEQYFGPGTRLTVT.

The V gene is TRBV11-3, the J gene TRBJ2-3; TRBD2 matches at 11 bases. This CDR3 region has 17 residues. After removal of 5 bases from V and 3 bases from J, the junction contained 10 bases not matched to a gene. Germline V gives CDR1 SGHNT, CDR2 YENEEA. The CDR3 DNA reads TGTGCCAGCAGCCCCTTAGCGGGAGGGCCTGTTACAGATACGCAGTATTTT. This sequence encodes CASSPLAGGPVTDTQYF.

This sequence joins TRBV28 and TRBJ2-5, with TRBD1 identical over 9 bases. This CDR3 has 12 residues. V trimming: 9 bases; J trimming: 7 bases; junction bases outside the gene matches: 6. CDR1 and CDR2 (germline): MDHEN, SYDVKM. The CDR3 loop reads CASGTGKGTQYF. CDR3 DNA sequence: TGTGCCAGTGGGACAGGGAAAGGGACCCAGTACTTC.

The rearrangement uses TRBV19 and TRBJ1-2; D uncertain. Trimming took 1 base from V and 0 from J, leaving 9 bases between them. Germline CDR1 and CDR2: LNHDA and SQIVND (reference sequence). The CDR3 length is 15 residues. CDR3 sequence (DNA): TGTGCCAGTAGTATAGGGCCCGGGTCTAACTATGGCTACACCTTC. Amino acid sequence: CASSIGPGSNYGYTF.

CDR3 residues: CASSKNQSLRFTNYGYTF. CDR3 nucleotides: TGTGCCAGCAGCAAAAACCAAAGTCTTAGATTCACTAACTATGGCTACACCTTC. The chain carries TRBV21-1 and TRBJ1-2. TRBV21-1 is marked as a pseudogene. This CDR3 comprises 18 residues.

The V call is TRBV27, the J call TRBJ2-1; perhaps TRBD2 as D (5 bases). Germline loops: CDR1 MNHEY, CDR2 SMNVEV (reference sequence). The length of the CDR3 is 13 residues. V lost 5 bases and J lost 4, with 9 bases in between. DNA for the CDR3: TGTGCCAGCAGTGACCGGGGTTACAATGAGCAGTTCTTC. Translation gives CASSDRGYNEQFF.

The genes are TRBV5-1 and TRBJ2-7; maybe TRBD1 (7 bases). The germline CDR1 and CDR2 sequences are SGHRS and YFSETQ. The CDR3 consists of 14 residues. Trimming left V 3 bases short and J 7 bases short, with 17 bases between. Written as DNA, the CDR3 is TGCGCCAGCAGCTCCCAAGGGGGCGCGGGAGAGCAGTACTTC. Translation: CASSSQGGAGEQYF.

The chain uses TRBV5-1 and TRBJ2-7, with D unresolved. V lost 0 bases and J lost 0, with 13 bases in between. CDR3 length: 16 residues. The V gene's germline CDR1 is SGHRS and CDR2 YFSETQ. The CDR3 loop reads CASSLVLSASSYEQYF. In nucleotides, the CDR3 is TGCGCCAGCAGCTTGGTGCTATCTGCGAGCTCCTACGAGCAGTACTTC.

The gene calls are TRBV18 and TRBJ2-2; 8 bases fit TRBD2. The length of the CDR3 is 16 residues. With V trimmed by 5 bases and J by 4 bases, 9 bases remained unmatched. The germline V gene encodes CDR1 KGHSH and CDR2 LQKENI. CDR3 DNA sequence: TGTGCCAGCTCAGGTATGACTAGCGCGAGCACCGGGGAGCTGTTTTTT. This sequence encodes CASSGMTSASTGELFF. Full variable domain (remainder filled in from reference TRBV18 and TRBJ2-2): NAGVMQNPRHLVRRRGQEARLRCSPMKGHSHVYWYRQLPEEGLKFMVYLQKENIIDESGMPKERFSAEFPKEGPSILRIQQVVRGDSAAYFCASSGMTSASTGELFFGEGSRLTVL.

The chain recombines TRBV27 with TRBJ1-5, with no clear D. Trimming pared 3 bases from V and 6 bases from J, leaving 9 bases between. The germline V gene has CDR1 MNHEY and CDR2 SMNVEV (reference sequence). The CDR3 is 13 amino acids. CDR3 amino acids: CASSLMGGQPQHF. The CDR3 bases are TGTGCCAGCAGTTTGATGGGAGGTCAGCCCCAGCATTTT.

The J gene is TRBJ2-2, the V gene TRBV7-9; 7 bases fit TRBD2. CDR3 length: 16 amino acids. Germline V lookup: CDR1 SEHNR, CDR2 FQNEAQ (reference sequence). The V gene end was trimmed by 1 base and the J gene end by 2 bases; junction bases not matched to a gene: 4. CDR3 protein: CASSLGAGSNTGELFF. The CDR3 nucleotides read TGTGCCAGCAGCTTAGGAGCGGGATCAAACACCGGGGAGCTGTTTTTT.

The V gene is TRBV14, the J gene TRBJ1-4, with D tentatively TRBD1 (5 bases). The CDR3 is 17 amino acids. V lost 2 bases and J 0 bases, leaving 13 bases between the germline ends. Germline loops: CDR1 SGHDN, CDR2 FVKESK. Written as DNA, the CDR3 is TGTGCCAGCAGCCAATGGGGCACCTCATCAACTAATGAAAAACTGTTTTTT. It codes for CASSQWGTSSTNEKLFF.

J is TRBJ2-1 and V is TRBV21-1; whether TRBD1, the table's D call, matches the DNA was not checked. TRBV21-1 is shown as a pseudogene. The CDR3 has 17 amino acids. The CDR3 bases are TGTGCCAGCAGCAAACTGGAGGACAGCAGCTCCTACAATGAGCAGTTCTTC. Translating gives CASSKLEDSSSYNEQFF.

The V call is TRBV29-1, the J call TRBJ2-7; the match to TRBD1 covers 7 bases. This CDR3 has 14 residues. CDR1 and CDR2 (germline): SQVTM, ANQGSEA. Losses at the gene ends were 1 base for V and 6 bases for J; bases not matched to a gene: 9. CDR3 DNA sequence: TGCAGCGTTGAAGGGATACGACAGGGAACCGAGCAGTACTTC. This sequence encodes CSVEGIRQGTEQYF.

V usage is TRBV6-5 and J usage is TRBJ1-1; a weak D match, TRBD1 (6 bases). The CDR3 runs to 14 residues. Trimming removed 8 bases at V and 5 bases at J, with 18 bases between. Germline CDR1 reads MNHEY; CDR2 reads SVGAGI. The CDR3 DNA follows: TGTGCCAGCCAAAGGCAGGGGTATGGGACTGAAGCTTTCTTT. This translates into CASQRQGYGTEAFF.

This clone has only one observation. The chain recombines TRBV7-9 with TRBJ2-5, with a possible D match to TRBD1 (5 bases). This CDR3 contains 14 residues. Trimming took 4 bases from V and 5 from J, leaving 14 bases between them. Germline CDR1 reads SEHNR; CDR2 reads FQNEAQ (reference sequence). CDR3 region: CASSSQGWGETQYF. CDR3 DNA sequence: TGTGCCAGCAGCTCCCAGGGATGGGGCGAGACCCAGTACTTC.

The V gene is TRBV3-1 (or the pseudogene TRBV3-2), the J gene TRBJ2-1, with 9 bases matching TRBD2. There are 16 residues in the CDR3. Looked up from germline, CDR1 is LGHDT and CDR2 is YNNKEL (reference sequence). V shed 0 bases and J 6 bases; nucleotides not matched to a gene: 6. The chain's CDR3 is CASSQDIGLATNEQFF. The CDR3 nucleotides are TGTGCCAGCAGCCAAGATATCGGACTAGCGACCAATGAGCAGTTCTTC.

V gene TRBV9 combines with J gene TRBJ2-7; D remains unclear. The germline V and J ends were trimmed by 0 bases and 0 bases, with 10 bases remaining between them. Germline CDR1 and CDR2: SGDLS and YYNGEE. CDR3 size: 15 residues. The DNA of the CDR3 is TGTGCCAGCAGCGTAGCGAGCGCAAGCTCCTACGAGCAGTACTTC. It is translated as CASSVASASSYEQYF.

The chain couples TRBV19 to TRBJ2-7; the match to TRBD2 covers 12 bases. From germline, CDR1 is LNHDA and CDR2 SQIVND (reference sequence). The CDR3 runs to 15 residues. Germline trimming cut 5 bases from V and 0 bases from J; bases unmatched to any gene: 2. For the CDR3, the DNA is TGTGCCAGTAGTCTACTAGCGGGGGGCTCCTACGAGCAGTACTTC. This gives the protein CASSLLAGGSYEQYF.

The genes are TRBV28 and TRBJ1-4, with 7 positions matching TRBD1. CDR3 size: 14 residues. V trimming: 4 bases; J trimming: 8 bases; junction bases outside the gene matches: 7. Germline CDR1 is MDHEN and CDR2 is SYDVKM. The CDR3 here is CASSYDRVIEKLFF. The CDR3, as DNA: TGTGCCAGCAGTTACGACAGGGTGATCGAAAAACTGTTTTTT. The variable domain in full, with the rest retrieved from reference TRBV28 and TRBJ1-4, is DVKVTQSSRYLVKRTGEKVFLECVQDMDHENMFWYRQDPGLGLRLIYFSYDVKMKEKGDIPEGYSVSREKKERFSLILESASTNQTSMYLCASSYDRVIEKLFFGSGTQLSVL.

Here the CDR3 DNA reads TGTGCCAGCAGGGCCGACGGGACAGGGGGCGTAAATAGGAATCAGCCCCAGCATTTT. Translation gives CASRADGTGGVNRNQPQHF. The V call is TRBV6-4, the J call TRBJ1-5, with TRBD1 matching over 12 bases. The V and J ends lost 6 bases and 4 bases, in that order; junction bases with no gene match: 16. The CDR3 is 19 amino acids. The germline V gene has CDR1 MRHNA and CDR2 SNTAGT.

V usage is TRBV7-9 and J usage is TRBJ1-5; 7 bases align to TRBD1. Germline lookup yields CDR1 SEHNR and CDR2 FQNEAQ (reference sequence). Trimming removed 4 bases from V and 8 bases from J; junction bases left unmatched: 2. The CDR3 is 12 amino acids. CDR3 region: CASSSTGEPQHF. The CDR3 nucleotides read TGTGCCAGCAGCTCTACAGGGGAGCCCCAGCATTTT.

This chain connects TRBV7-3 to TRBJ2-1; TRBD2 matches 14 bases. Trimming at V came to 4 bases and at J to 8 bases, leaving 1 base not matched to a gene. This CDR3 contains 14 residues. Germline V gene sequence: CDR1 SGHTA, CDR2 FQGTGA. CDR3 DNA sequence: TGTGCCAGCAGCTGGGGACTAGCGGGAGATGAGCAGTTCTTC. Translation: CASSWGLAGDEQFF.

The chain recombines TRBV21-1 with TRBJ1-4; the DNA was not used to check the table's D call, TRBD1. TRBV21-1 is deemed a pseudogene. CDR3 length: 16 amino acids. Here the CDR3 reads CASSRYLGRTNEKLFF. The CDR3 DNA sequence: TGTGCCAGCAGCAGATACTTGGGGCGGACTAATGAAAAACTGTTTTTT.

The chain carries TRBV7-9 and TRBJ2-3; D is unresolved. The CDR3 has 14 amino acids. The V end lost 2 bases, the J end lost 2 bases, and 8 bases lay between the germline ends. Looked up from germline, CDR1 is SEHNR and CDR2 is FQNEAQ (reference sequence). The CDR3 spells CASSLIPFTDTQYF. The CDR3, as DNA: TGTGCCAGCAGCTTAATCCCATTCACAGATACGCAGTATTTT.

This rearrangement joins TRBV10-1 to TRBJ2-1, with D tentatively TRBD1 (5 bases). Germline CDR1 is WNHNN and CDR2 is SYGVQD (reference sequence). V gave up 6 bases and J gave up 5 bases, with 8 bases separating them. The CDR3 totals 12 residues. This CDR3 reads CASSPGHNEQFF. The CDR3 region has the DNA TGCGCCAGCAGCCCAGGGCACAATGAGCAGTTCTTC.

A few counts support this clone. This chain uses TRBV5-1 with TRBJ2-2; 10 bases match TRBD2. The germline V gene has CDR1 SGHRS and CDR2 YFSETQ. With 1 base clipped from V and 2 bases from J, the junction kept 2 bases outside the gene matches. The CDR3 spans 16 residues. The CDR3 sequence: CASSLQLAGNTGELFF. The CDR3 DNA reads as TGCGCCAGCAGCTTGCAACTAGCGGGAAACACCGGGGAGCTGTTTTTT.

The chain is built from TRBV19 and TRBJ2-7; 8 nucleotides match TRBD1. The junction had 14 bases not matched to a gene; V was cut back by 7 bases and J by 3 bases. CDR1 LNHDA and CDR2 SQIVND come from the germline V gene (reference sequence). CDR3 size: 16 residues. For the CDR3, the DNA is TGTGCCAGTACTCCTAATCCCGGACAGGGCTACTACGAGCAGTACTTC. It translates to CASTPNPGQGYYEQYF.